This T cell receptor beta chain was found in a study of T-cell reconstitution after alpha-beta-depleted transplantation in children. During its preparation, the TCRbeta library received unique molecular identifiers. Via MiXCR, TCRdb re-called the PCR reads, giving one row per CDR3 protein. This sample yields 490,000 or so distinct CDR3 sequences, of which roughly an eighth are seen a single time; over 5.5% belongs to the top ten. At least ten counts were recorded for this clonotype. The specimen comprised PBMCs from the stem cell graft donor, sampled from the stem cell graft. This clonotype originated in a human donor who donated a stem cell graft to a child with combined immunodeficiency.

The CDR3 sequence is CASSAGDGPSYEQYF. For the CDR3, the DNA is TGTGCCAGCAGCGCGGGGGACGGCCCTTCCTACGAGCAGTACTTC. This rearrangement joins TRBV9 to TRBJ2-7; weak D call: TRBD2 (6 bases). Between the trimmed V and J ends, which lost 3 bases and 1 base, there was a span of 14 bases. The CDR3 spans 15 residues. Germline V gives CDR1 SGDLS, CDR2 YYNGEE.